The 9 T cell receptor beta chains below come from one sample, sequenced in a study of read filtering for tumor transcriptome and immune sequencing. The library was built from around 380 ng RNA with molecular barcoded adaptors for alpha/delta and beta/gamma chains. TCRdb re-called the reads through MiXCR, storing one row per CDR3 protein. Of 100,000 to 150,000 distinct CDR3 sequences in the sample, under 15% were seen once. Input material: a population of CD138-negative cells sorted from bone marrow. The origin of the receptors is a donor at least 40 years old with multiple myeloma.

As for this clonotype: The CDR3 does not close with the conserved phenylalanine or tryptophan, likely indicating a read error. The limits of the CDR3 on the DNA are not certain, so only TCRdb's listed CDR3 is given. This chain joins TRBV29-1 and TRBJ2-1; TRBD2, the D gene given by the table, was not confirmed from the DNA. 16 amino acids form the CDR3, both terminal residues included. CDR1 and CDR2 (germline): SQVTM, ANQGSEA. The CDR3 is CSAEVLLAGVRNEQIC.

This clonotype appeared many times. V usage is TRBV20-1 and J usage is TRBJ2-1; 11 nucleotides align to TRBD2. CDR3 length: 16 amino acids. Trimming at V came to 0 bases and at J to 5 bases, leaving 6 bases not matched to a gene. Germline-derived CDR1 and CDR2 are DFQATT and SNEGSKA (reference sequence). CDR3 protein: CSARDFGTSGHNEQFF. In DNA form, the CDR3 reads TGCAGTGCTAGAGATTTTGGGACTAGCGGCCACAATGAGCAGTTCTTC.

CDR3 DNA: TGCAGCGTTGCCCGGACTAGCGGGAGGATAGGAGGCGTTAGGGAGACCCAGTACTTC. The encoded protein is CSVARTSGRIGGVRETQYF. The rearrangement joins TRBV29-1 to TRBJ2-5, with TRBD2 matching over 14 bases. The ends lost 4 bases at V and 5 bases at J; junction bases unmatched: 18. The germline V gene has CDR1 SQVTM and CDR2 ANQGSEA. The CDR3 sequence is 19 residues long.

This clonotype has ten or more counts. This rearrangement joins TRBV14 to TRBJ2-7; weak D call: TRBD2 (6 bases). Germline V gene data show CDR1 as SGHDN and CDR2 as FVKESK. V shed 1 base and J shed 7 bases, with 14 bases lying between them. The CDR3 covers 14 residues. CDR3 sequence (DNA): TGTGCCAGCAGCCAAGGGGGCCACCGGGGGGAGCAGTACTTC. The encoded protein is CASSQGGHRGEQYF.

This clonotype appeared many times. The chain carries TRBV7-9 and TRBJ2-1; 9 bases are shared with TRBD2. V shed 5 bases and J 4 bases; nucleotides not matched to a gene: 3. Per the germline V gene, CDR1 is SEHNR and CDR2 is FQNEAQ (reference sequence). This CDR3 comprises 14 residues. This CDR3 is CASSRLAEYNEQFF. As DNA, the CDR3 is TGTGCCAGCAGCCGACTAGCGGAGTACAATGAGCAGTTCTTC.

At least ten counts were recorded for this clonotype. The chain has TRBV5-6 and TRBJ1-1; D uncertain. The length of the CDR3 is 14 residues. Germline V lookup: CDR1 SGHDT, CDR2 YYEEEE. Trimming left V 1 base short and J 4 bases short, with 11 bases between. The CDR3 here is CASSLPDWGTEAFF. For the CDR3, the DNA is TGTGCCAGCAGCTTGCCGGACTGGGGCACTGAAGCTTTCTTT.

The sample holds many counts of this clonotype. The rearrangement joins TRBV12-3 or TRBV12-4 to TRBJ2-7; the D gene could be TRBD1 or TRBD2 (5 bases each). Deletions cut 5 bases from V and 5 bases from J, with 19 bases between. There are 15 residues in the CDR3. The CDR3 sequence: CASSTWDLGIHEQYF. The CDR3 DNA follows: TGTGCCAGCAGTACCTGGGACCTGGGTATCCACGAGCAGTACTTC.

This clonotype appeared a few times. This may come from a read error, since a much larger clone is one base off. The J gene is TRBJ2-1, the V gene TRBV12-3 or TRBV12-4, with D possibly being TRBD2 (5 bases). With 5 bases removed from V and 3 bases from J, the gap between germline ends came to 11 bases. The CDR3 length is 14 residues. CDR3: CASSPPRGYNEQFF. As DNA, the CDR3 is TGTGCCAGCAGTCCCCCACGGGGCTACAATGAGCAGTTCTTC.

This clonotype was seen ten or more times. The chain carries TRBV7-6 and TRBJ2-1; tentatively, D is TRBD2 (6 bases). Trimming pared 11 bases from V and 8 bases from J, leaving 25 bases between. Germline V gene data show CDR1 as SGHVS and CDR2 as FNYEAQ. This CDR3 has 15 residues. This chain's CDR3 is CASGQAGSVSDEQFF. For the CDR3, the DNA is TGTGCCTCCGGCCAGGCGGGAAGTGTTAGCGATGAGCAGTTCTTC.